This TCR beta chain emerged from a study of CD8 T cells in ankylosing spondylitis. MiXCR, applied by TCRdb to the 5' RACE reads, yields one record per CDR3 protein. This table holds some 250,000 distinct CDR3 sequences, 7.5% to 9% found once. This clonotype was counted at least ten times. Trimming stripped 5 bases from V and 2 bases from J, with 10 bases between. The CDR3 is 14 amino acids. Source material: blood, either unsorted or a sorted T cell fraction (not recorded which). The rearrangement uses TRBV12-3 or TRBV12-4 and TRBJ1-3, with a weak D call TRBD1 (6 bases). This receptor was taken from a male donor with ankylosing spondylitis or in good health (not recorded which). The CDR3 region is CASSLRTAGNTIYF. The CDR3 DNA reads TGTGCCAGCAGTCTCCGGACAGCTGGAAACACCATATATTTT.